This T cell receptor (beta chain) was documented in a study of breast tumors, draining lymph nodes, adjacent tissues. Germline V CDR1 and CDR2: LNHDA, SQIVND (reference sequence). V was trimmed by 4 bases and J by 1 base, leaving 10 bases between them. The CDR3 length is 14 residues. Breast cancer patients provided tissue from their axillary draining lymph nodes. TCRdb ran MiXCR on the multiplex PCR reads and lists one entry per CDR3 protein. The profile shows about 270,000 distinct CDR3 sequences, around 31% of them singletons. This clonotype was detected ten times or more. This sequence was found in a female donor with breast cancer. Some clones in this sample may be carry-over from other donors' samples. This rearrangement joins TRBV19 to TRBJ2-5, with a weak D call TRBD2 (6 bases). Sequencing input: axillary lymph node tissue. CDR3 sequence reads: CASSTRDFQETQYF. The DNA of the CDR3 is TGTGCCAGTAGTACCCGGGACTTCCAAGAGACCCAGTACTTC. The whole variable domain, remainder taken from reference TRBV19 and TRBJ2-5, is DGGITQSPKYLFRKEGQNVTLSCEQNLNHDAMYWYRQDPGQGLRLIYYSQIVNDFQKGDIAEGYSVSREKKESFPLTVTSAQKNPTAFYLCASSTRDFQETQYFGPGTRLLVL.